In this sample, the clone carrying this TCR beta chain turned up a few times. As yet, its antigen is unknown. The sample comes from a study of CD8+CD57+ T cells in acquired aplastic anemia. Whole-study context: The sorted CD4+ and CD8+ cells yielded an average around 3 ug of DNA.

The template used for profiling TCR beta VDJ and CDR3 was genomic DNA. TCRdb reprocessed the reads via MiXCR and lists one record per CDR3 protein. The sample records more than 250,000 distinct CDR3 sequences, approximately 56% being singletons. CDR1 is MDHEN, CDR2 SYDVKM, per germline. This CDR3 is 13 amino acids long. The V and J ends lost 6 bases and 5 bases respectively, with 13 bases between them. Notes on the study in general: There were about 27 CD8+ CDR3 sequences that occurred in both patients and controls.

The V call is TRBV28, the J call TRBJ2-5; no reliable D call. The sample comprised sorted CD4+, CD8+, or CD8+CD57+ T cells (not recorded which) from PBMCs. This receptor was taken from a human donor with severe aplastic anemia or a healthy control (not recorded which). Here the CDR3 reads CASRDPFTETQYF. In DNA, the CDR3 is TGTGCCAGCAGAGATCCATTTACGGAGACCCAGTACTTC.